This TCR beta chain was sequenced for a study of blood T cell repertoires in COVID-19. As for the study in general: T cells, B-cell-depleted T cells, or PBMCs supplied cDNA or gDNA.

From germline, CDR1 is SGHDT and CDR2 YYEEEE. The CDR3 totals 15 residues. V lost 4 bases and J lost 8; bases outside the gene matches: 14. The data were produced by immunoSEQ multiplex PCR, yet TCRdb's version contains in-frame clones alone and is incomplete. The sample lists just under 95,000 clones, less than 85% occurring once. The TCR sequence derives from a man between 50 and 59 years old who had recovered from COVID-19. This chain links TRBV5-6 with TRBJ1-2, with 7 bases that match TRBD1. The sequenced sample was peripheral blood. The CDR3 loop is CASSVDLRDSNGYTF. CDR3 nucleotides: TGTGCCAGCAGCGTGGATCTCCGGGACAGCAACGGCTACACCTTC.